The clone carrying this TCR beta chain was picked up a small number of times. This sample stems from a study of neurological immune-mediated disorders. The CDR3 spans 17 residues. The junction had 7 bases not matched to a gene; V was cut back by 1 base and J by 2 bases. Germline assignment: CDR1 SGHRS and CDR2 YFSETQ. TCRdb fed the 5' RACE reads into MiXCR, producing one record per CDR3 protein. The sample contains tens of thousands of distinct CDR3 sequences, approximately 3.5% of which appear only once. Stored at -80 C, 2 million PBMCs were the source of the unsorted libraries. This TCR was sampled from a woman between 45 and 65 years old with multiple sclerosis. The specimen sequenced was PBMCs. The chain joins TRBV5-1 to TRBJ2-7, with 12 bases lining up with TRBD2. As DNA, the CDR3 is TGCGCCAGCAGCTTGCTCCTAGCGGGGGGGACGGCCTACGAGCAGTACTTC. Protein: CASSLLLAGGTAYEQYF.